The 8 T cell receptor beta chains below all came from one sample that was sequenced in a study of T cells after yellow fever vaccination. TCRdb recomputed calls from the 5' RACE reads with MiXCR, one row per CDR3 protein. The table records approximately 550,000 distinct CDR3 sequences, about 13% of them present only once. The sample consisted of PBMCs, taken on the day of the yellow fever booster vaccination. The receptors here all came from a man aged 25-45 years who received the YFV17D yellow fever vaccine.

This clonotype was observed at least ten times. At one end the junction does not follow the germline gene, possibly because of a read error. This rearrangement joins TRBV5-1 to TRBJ1-3; D not certain. Germline CDR1 reads SGHRS; CDR2 reads YFSETQ. This CDR3 region has 14 residues. The chain's CDR3 is CASSAGTSGNTIYF. The CDR3 nucleotides read TGTGCCAGCAGCGCGGGCACCTCTGGAAACACCATATATTTT.

The chain carries TRBV29-1 and TRBJ1-2; 10 nucleotides align to TRBD1. Trimming took 3 bases from V and 5 from J; bases not matched to a gene: 9. CDR1 SQVTM and CDR2 ANQGSEA come from the germline V gene. The CDR3 spans 15 residues. The CDR3 region is CSVDSPRTGGYGYTF. CDR3 bases: TGCAGCGTTGATAGCCCGAGGACAGGGGGTTATGGCTACACCTTC.

The chain combines TRBV6-1 with TRBJ2-3; TRBD1 might be the D (6 bases). Trimming took 6 bases from V and 2 from J, leaving 12 bases between them. CDR3 length: 14 amino acids. Germline assignment: CDR1 MNHNS and CDR2 SASEGT. For the CDR3, the DNA is TGTGCCAGCAGAGAAACAGGGTTCACAGATACGCAGTATTTT. Protein product: CASRETGFTDTQYF.

The genes are TRBV19 and TRBJ2-2; TRBD2 aligns across 8 bases. The germline gives CDR1 LNHDA, CDR2 SQIVND (reference sequence). This CDR3 is built from 14 residues. V gave up 10 bases and J gave up 0 bases; unmatched junction bases: 4. CDR3 sequence: CATTTSANTGELFF. CDR3 DNA sequence: TGTGCCACTACGACTAGCGCGAACACCGGGGAGCTGTTTTTT.

This clonotype was detected only a few times. The chain is built from TRBV9 and TRBJ1-4; the D is unclear. V was cut by 0 bases and J by 4 bases, with 7 bases left in between. The CDR3 length is 14 residues. CDR1 is SGDLS, CDR2 YYNGEE, per germline. CDR3 region: CASSVGHSNEKLFF. CDR3 in DNA: TGTGCCAGCAGCGTAGGTCACAGTAATGAAAAACTGTTTTTT.

V gene TRBV6-2 or TRBV6-3 combines with J gene TRBJ2-4, with D possibly being TRBD2 (6 bases). The CDR3 has 13 amino acids. Trimming cost V 6 bases and J 4 bases, with 10 bases left between them. The germline gives CDR1 MNHEY, CDR2 SVGEGT. CDR3 loop: CASSGSGKNIQYF. Written as DNA, the CDR3 is TGTGCCAGCAGCGGGAGCGGAAAAAACATTCAGTACTTC.

This clonotype was seen only a few times. This chain uses TRBV7-2 with TRBJ2-5; TRBD2 might be the D (6 bases). This CDR3 region has 15 residues. Trimming left V 0 bases short and J 2 bases short, with 10 bases between. CDR1 and CDR2 (germline): SGHTA, FQGNSA. The CDR3 DNA sequence: TGTGCCAGCAGCTTAGCCCGGAGGGAACAAGAGACCCAGTACTTC. Translated: CASSLARREQETQYF.

In its sample, this clonotype was seen once. The chain uses TRBV20-1 and TRBJ2-1, with 7 bases fitting TRBD2. This CDR3 is built from 15 residues. J gave up 15 bases and V 1 base, and 18 bases lay outside the gene matches. The germline V gene has CDR1 DFQATT and CDR2 SNEGSKA (reference sequence). The CDR3 here is CSARVVAGQPRKLFF. Written as DNA, the CDR3 is TGCAGTGCTAGAGTCGTAGCGGGCCAACCTAGGAAGCTGTTCTTC.